Detailed here is one TCR beta chain. The data derive from a study of blood T cell repertoires in COVID-19. Study summary: Researchers got acute and convalescent COVID-19 samples from the United States, Italy and Spain. The cDNA or gDNA used as material had been derived from T cells, B-cell-depleted T cells, or PBMCs.

Trimming cost V 5 bases and J 0 bases; bases outside gene matches: 7. The CDR3 is 16 amino acids. Germline V gene lookup returns CDR1 SGHVS and CDR2 FNYEAQ. Study processing details: The assay estimated nucleated cells by amplifying reference gene primers. TCRdb's table, derived via immunoSEQ multiplex PCR, lists solely in-frame clones and lacks some. The V and J calls and clone size are taken from that table; D and trimming were inferred from the DNA. This sample yields about 180,000 clones, of which 82% are seen a single time; over 9.5% belongs to the top ten. This rearrangement joins TRBV7-6 to TRBJ1-3, with TRBD1 matching 7 bases. The TCR comes from a woman older than 75 with active or convalescent COVID-19. Sequenced: peripheral blood. The CDR3 loop reads CASSPLGQSSGNTIYF. The CDR3 DNA follows: TGTGCCAGCAGCCCACTGGGACAGAGCTCTGGAAACACCATATATTTT.